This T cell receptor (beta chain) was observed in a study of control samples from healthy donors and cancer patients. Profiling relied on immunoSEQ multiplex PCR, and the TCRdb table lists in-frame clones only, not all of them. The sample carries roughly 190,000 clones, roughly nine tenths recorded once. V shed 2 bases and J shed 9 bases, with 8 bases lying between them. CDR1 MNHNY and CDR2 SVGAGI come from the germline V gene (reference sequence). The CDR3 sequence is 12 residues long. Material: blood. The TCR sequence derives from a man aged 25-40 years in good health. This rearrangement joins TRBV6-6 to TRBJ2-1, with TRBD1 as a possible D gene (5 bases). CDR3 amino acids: CASSYQGGEQFF. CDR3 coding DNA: TGTGCCAGCAGTTACCAGGGTGGTGAGCAGTTCTTC.